This T cell receptor (beta chain) was recorded in a study of blood T cell repertoires in COVID-19. The overall study: Sources were T cells, B-cell-depleted T cells, or PBMCs; the material itself was cDNA or gDNA.

Trimming cost V 1 base and J 10 bases, with 10 bases left between them. Looked up from germline, CDR1 is GTSNPN and CDR2 is SVGIG (reference sequence). CDR3 length: 12 residues. This clone was observed a handful of times. In the original analysis: Amplification with reference gene primers provided the estimates of nucleated cell counts. Libraries were prepared by immunoSEQ multiplex PCR; TCRdb keeps only in-frame clonotypes and omits some of them. D and trimming come from the DNA, and the V and J calls and clone size come from that table. The sample holds fewer than 75,000 clones, about 88% seen once.

The sequencing input was peripheral blood. The V gene is TRBV30, the J gene TRBJ1-4; D call uncertain. The sequence derives from a human donor in a cohort sampled during active COVID-19. The CDR3 DNA reads TGTGCCTGGAGTGATCAATCAGGAAAACTGTTTTTT. It encodes CAWSDQSGKLFF.